This paragraph reports one TCR beta chain. Its antigen is still unknown. Described time point: week 47, end of study. All doses held 300 ug of mutant IDH1 20-mer peptide, with topical imiquimod. The data derive from a study of a mutant IDH1 vaccine in newly diagnosed glioma. Trimming removed 5 bases at V and 2 bases at J, with 14 bases between. This CDR3 is 15 amino acids long. CDR1 and CDR2 from the germline V gene are SGHTA and FQGTGA. Using immunoSEQ multiplex PCR, the repertoire was profiled, and TCRdb retains in-frame clones only, with some absent. This sample yields fewer than 85,000 clones, of which roughly four fifths are seen a single time; approximately 5.6% belongs to the top ten.

The chain carries TRBV7-3 and TRBJ2-3; a possible D gene is TRBD2 (6 bases). The sequences come from PBMCs, collected from a glioma patient whose treatment included an IDH1 peptide vaccine. This TCR came from a middle-aged man with glioma. CDR3 sequence: CASSPRDSLTDTQYF. DNA of the CDR3: TGTGCCAGCAGCCCCCGGGACTCCCTCACAGATACGCAGTATTTT.